The 6 T cell receptor beta chains in this list originate from one sample, sequenced in a study of shared clonotypes between healthy human individuals. Naivety among CD8 cells was defined by CD45RO negativity and positive CCR7 selection, thereby excluding terminally differentiated effector memory CD45RA+ cells. Using immunoSEQ multiplex PCR, the repertoire was profiled, and TCRdb retains in-frame clones only, with some absent. Among 550,000 to 650,000 clones listed, 96% were seen once. What was sequenced was naive CD8+ T cells sorted from blood. The receptors come from a woman between 25 and 40 years old in good health.

V is TRBV19 and J is TRBJ2-7; TRBD1 matches at 8 bases. V was clipped by 5 bases and J by 4 bases; unmatched bases: 13. CDR3 length: 16 residues. Germline CDR1 is LNHDA and CDR2 is SQIVND (reference sequence). In DNA form, the CDR3 reads TGTGCCAGTAGTGCGCGAACAGGGGGGCCTCCATACGAGCAGTACTTC. Translation gives CASSARTGGPPYEQYF. The variable domain in full, completed from reference TRBV19 and TRBJ2-7, reads DGGITQSPKYLFRKEGQNVTLSCEQNLNHDAMYWYRQDPGQGLRLIYYSQIVNDFQKGDIAEGYSVSREKKESFPLTVTSAQKNPTAFYLCASSARTGGPPYEQYFGPGTRLTVT.

This chain links TRBV6-1 with TRBJ2-5; TRBD2 might be the D (5 bases). CDR1 and CDR2 from the germline V gene are MNHNS and SASEGT. This CDR3 contains 14 residues. Trimming took off 6 bases at V and 2 bases at J, with 13 bases between the two ends. CDR3 residues: CASSAIGRQETQYF. The DNA of the CDR3 is TGTGCCAGCAGCGCCATAGGGAGACAAGAGACCCAGTACTTC.

This clone was observed a single time. The J gene is TRBJ2-7, the V gene TRBV27; 8 nucleotides line up with TRBD2. Trimming at V came to 3 bases and at J to 3 bases, leaving 7 bases not matched to a gene. Germline CDR1 and CDR2: MNHEY and SMNVEV (reference sequence). The CDR3 is 15 amino acids. CDR3 DNA sequence: TGTGCCAGCAGTTTTGGGACGGGGGGGATCTACGAGCAGTACTTC. Translation gives CASSFGTGGIYEQYF.

The CDR3 here is CASMNSYNEQFF. Written as DNA, the CDR3 is TGTGCCAGCATGAATTCCTACAATGAGCAGTTCTTC. The chain is built from TRBV27 and TRBJ2-1; D unclear. This CDR3 has 12 amino acids. V lost 7 bases to trimming and J lost 1 base, with 5 bases between them. Germline V CDR1 and CDR2: MNHEY, SMNVEV (reference sequence).

This chain links TRBV9 with TRBJ2-1; 7 nucleotides agree with TRBD2. There are 16 residues in the CDR3. Germline CDR1 and CDR2: SGDLS and YYNGEE. Trimming took 0 bases from V and 6 from J; bases not matched to a gene: 9. The CDR3 nucleotides read TGTGCCAGCAGCGTAGGTGGGGGACTACTTCTCAATGAGCAGTTCTTC. Protein product: CASSVGGGLLLNEQFF.

The chain uses TRBV6-6 and TRBJ1-4; D is unclear. The V end lost 0 bases, the J end lost 0 bases, and 8 bases lay between the germline ends. Looked up from germline, CDR1 is MNHNY and CDR2 is SVGAGI (reference sequence). The CDR3 totals 16 residues. CDR3 coding DNA: TGTGCCAGCAGTTACTCGACTACATCAACTAATGAAAAACTGTTTTTT. This sequence encodes CASSYSTTSTNEKLFF.